The entry below describes one T cell receptor beta chain. What it binds is unknown. This CDR3 comprises 14 residues. Germline CDR1 SNHLY, CDR2 FYNNEI. V gave up 6 bases and J gave up 1 base, with 12 bases separating them. This specimen belongs to a study of T cells in Graves' hyperthyroidism and ophthalmopathy. Overall study context: Peripheral blood was collected at initial diagnosis, before any treatment. Findings and caveats of the study: The model predicted ophthalmopathy a median roughly 6.3 months before onset. Among clonotypes expanded in thyroid above 0.001, most were also found in blood.

From RNA transcripts, TCR beta CDR3 regions were amplified. A first-round RT-PCR of the TCR CDR3 used the HTBI primer set. TCRdb reanalysed the multiplex PCR reads using MiXCR and keeps one entry per CDR3 protein. Seen here are some 440,000 distinct CDR3 sequences, roughly 14% observed once, and the top ten hold approximately 8%. The chain joins TRBV2 to TRBJ1-2; D is unresolved. The receptor was derived from a woman between 18 and 29 years old with Graves' hyperthyroidism. Sequencing was done on a sample of blood. The CDR3 DNA reads as TGTGCCAGCAGCTTTGGTTGGCGTAACTATGGCTACACCTTC. It encodes CASSFGWRNYGYTF.